What follows describes a single TCR beta chain. The source of the sample is a study of OX40 agonist ivuxolimab in advanced cancers. The germline V gene encodes CDR1 SGHDN and CDR2 FVKESK. The CDR3 has 16 amino acids. The V gene end was trimmed by 1 base and the J gene end by 6 bases; junction bases not matched to a gene: 6. Sequencing used immunoSEQ multiplex PCR; TCRdb keeps in-frame clones, though not all of them. The sample records roughly 56,000 clones, 82% being singletons. The V call is TRBV14, the J call TRBJ1-1, with 12 bases aligning to TRBD1. Sequenced material: CD4+ or CD8+ T cells sorted from blood, taken in a trial of the OX40 agonist ivuxolimab. The sequence derives from an adult with an advanced solid tumor such as melanoma, head and neck, liver or kidney cancer. As DNA, the CDR3 is TGTGCCAGCAGCCAAGTGCTGGGACAGGGGGCTGCTGAAGCTTTCTTT. It specifies CASSQVLGQGAAEAFF. The full variable domain, completed using reference TRBV14 and TRBJ1-1, is EAGVTQFPSHSVIEKGQTVTLRCDPISGHDNLYWYRRVMGKEIKFLLHFVKESKQDESGMPNNRFLAERTGGTYSTLKVQPAELEDSGVYFCASSQVLGQGAAEAFFGQGTRLTVV.